This entry concerns a single T cell receptor beta chain. Its target is not known. This entry belongs to a study of shared clonotypes between healthy human individuals. Regarding the study as a whole: Sequencing depth was expected to influence donor clonotype sharing.

The germline CDR1 and CDR2 sequences are ENHRY and SYGVKD. Trimming stripped 0 bases from V and 7 bases from J, with 10 bases between. This CDR3 comprises 14 residues. CD45RO-negative CD8 cells positively selected for CCR7 made up the naive population, which excluded terminally differentiated effector memory CD45RA+ cells. Sequencing was performed with immunoSEQ multiplex PCR; in TCRdb, only in-frame clones are kept and a portion is missing. The sample has approximately 2,000,000 clones; 90% to 95% are singletons. This TCR was sampled from a man between 18 and 29 years old in good health. Some clones in this sample may be carry-over from other donors' samples. This rearrangement joins TRBV10-3 to TRBJ2-1; D is unclear. Sequencing was carried out using naive CD8+ T cells from PBMCs. CDR3 loop: CAISESGSLNEQFF. CDR3 bases: TGTGCCATCAGTGAGTCCGGATCCCTGAATGAGCAGTTCTTC.